This TCR beta chain derives from a study of cytomegalovirus exposure and HLA in healthy donors. 60 Vbeta and 13 Jbeta primers were used in PCR. Produced via immunoSEQ multiplex PCR; TCRdb's table is partial and in-frame only. The sample includes 150,000 or so clones, 75% seen only once; the top ten take around 2.5%. Germline values: CDR1 KGHSH, CDR2 LQKENI. The CDR3 length is 14 residues. The V gene lost 4 bases and the J gene lost 7 bases, with 11 bases spanning the gap. The J gene is TRBJ1-6, the V gene TRBV18, with D unresolved. Sequencing was carried out using PBMCs. The sequence was collected from a female donor in good health and CMV-seronegative. The CDR3 bases are TGTGCCAGCTCACTAACAGAAAACAATTCACCCCTCCACTTT. This gives the protein CASSLTENNSPLHF.